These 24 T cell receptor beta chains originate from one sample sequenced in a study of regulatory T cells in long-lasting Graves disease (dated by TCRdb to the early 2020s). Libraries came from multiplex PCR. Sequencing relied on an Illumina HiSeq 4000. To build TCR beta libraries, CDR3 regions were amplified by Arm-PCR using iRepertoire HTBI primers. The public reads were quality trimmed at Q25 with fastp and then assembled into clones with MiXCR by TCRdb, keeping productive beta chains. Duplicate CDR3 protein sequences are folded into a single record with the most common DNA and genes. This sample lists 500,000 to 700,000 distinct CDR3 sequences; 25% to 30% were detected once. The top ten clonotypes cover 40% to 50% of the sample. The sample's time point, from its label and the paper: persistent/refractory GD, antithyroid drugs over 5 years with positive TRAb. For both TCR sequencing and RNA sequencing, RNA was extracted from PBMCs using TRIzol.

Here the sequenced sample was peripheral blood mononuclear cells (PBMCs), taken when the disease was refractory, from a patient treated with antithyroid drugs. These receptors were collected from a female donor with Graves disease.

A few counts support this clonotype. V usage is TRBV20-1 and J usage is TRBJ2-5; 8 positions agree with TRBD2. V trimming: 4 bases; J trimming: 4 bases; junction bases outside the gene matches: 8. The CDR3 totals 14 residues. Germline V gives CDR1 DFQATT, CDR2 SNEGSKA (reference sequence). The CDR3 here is CSATMPLAGETQYF. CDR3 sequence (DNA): TGCAGTGCTACTATGCCCCTAGCGGGAGAGACCCAGTACTTC.

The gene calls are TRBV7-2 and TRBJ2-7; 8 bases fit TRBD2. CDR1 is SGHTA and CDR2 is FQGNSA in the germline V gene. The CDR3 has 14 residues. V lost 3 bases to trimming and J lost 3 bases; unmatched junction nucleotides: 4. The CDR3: CASSFSGTLYEQYF. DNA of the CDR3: TGTGCCAGCAGCTTTAGCGGGACACTCTACGAGCAGTACTTC.

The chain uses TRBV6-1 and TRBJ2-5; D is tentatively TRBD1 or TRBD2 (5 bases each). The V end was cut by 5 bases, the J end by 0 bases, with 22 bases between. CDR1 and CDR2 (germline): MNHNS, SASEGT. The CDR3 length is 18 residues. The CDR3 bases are TGTGCCAGCAGTACGGCCTACCCTTGGGGGACCTACCAAGAGACCCAGTACTTC. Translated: CASSTAYPWGTYQETQYF.

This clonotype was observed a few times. CDR3 protein: CAWSGASREQYF. In nucleotides, the CDR3 is TGTGCCTGGAGTGGGGCTTCGAGGGAGCAGTACTTC. This chain links TRBV30 with TRBJ2-7, with D hard to call. CDR3 size: 12 residues. Trimming shortened V by 1 base and J by 7 bases, and 11 bases separated the two germline ends. The germline CDR1 and CDR2 sequences are GTSNPN and SVGIG (reference sequence).

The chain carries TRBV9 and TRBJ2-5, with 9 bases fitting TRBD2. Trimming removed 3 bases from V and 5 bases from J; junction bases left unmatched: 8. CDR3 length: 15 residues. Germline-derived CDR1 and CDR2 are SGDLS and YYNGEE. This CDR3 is CASSAPGTSRETQYF. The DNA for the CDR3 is TGTGCCAGCAGCGCCCCCGGGACTAGCCGGGAGACCCAGTACTTC.

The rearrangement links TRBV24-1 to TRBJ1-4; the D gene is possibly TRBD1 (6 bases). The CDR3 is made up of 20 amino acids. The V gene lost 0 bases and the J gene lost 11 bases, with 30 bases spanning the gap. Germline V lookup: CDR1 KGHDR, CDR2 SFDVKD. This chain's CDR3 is CATSDLNTRGKGFSGRKLFF. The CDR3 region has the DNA TGTGCCACCAGTGATTTGAATACGAGGGGGAAGGGGTTTTCCGGGAGGAAACTGTTTTTT.

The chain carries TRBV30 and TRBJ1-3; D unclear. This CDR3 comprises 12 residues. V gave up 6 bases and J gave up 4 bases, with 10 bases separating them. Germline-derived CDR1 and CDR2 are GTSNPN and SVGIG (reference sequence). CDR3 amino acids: CACWLSGNTIYF. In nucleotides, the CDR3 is TGTGCCTGTTGGTTATCGGGAAACACCATATATTTT.

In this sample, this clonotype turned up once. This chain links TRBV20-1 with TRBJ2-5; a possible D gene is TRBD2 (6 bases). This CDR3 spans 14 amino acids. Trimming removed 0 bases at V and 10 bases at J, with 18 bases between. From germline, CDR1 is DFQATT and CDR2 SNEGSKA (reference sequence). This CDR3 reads CSARDIGGKSGQYF. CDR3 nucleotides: TGCAGTGCTAGAGATATTGGGGGGAAGAGTGGCCAGTACTTC.

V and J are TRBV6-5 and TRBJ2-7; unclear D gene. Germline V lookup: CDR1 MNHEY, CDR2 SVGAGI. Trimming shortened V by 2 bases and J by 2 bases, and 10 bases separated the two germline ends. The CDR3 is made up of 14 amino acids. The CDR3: CASSYGQLAYEQYF. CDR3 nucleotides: TGTGCCAGCAGTTACGGTCAGTTGGCCTACGAGCAGTACTTC.

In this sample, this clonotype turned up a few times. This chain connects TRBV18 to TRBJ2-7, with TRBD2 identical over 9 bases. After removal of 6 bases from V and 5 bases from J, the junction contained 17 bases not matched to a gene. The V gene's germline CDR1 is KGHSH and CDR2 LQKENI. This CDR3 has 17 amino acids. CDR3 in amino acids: CASSLLAGGPAPDEQYF. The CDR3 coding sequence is TGTGCCAGCTCGCTACTGGCGGGAGGGCCAGCGCCCGACGAGCAGTACTTC.

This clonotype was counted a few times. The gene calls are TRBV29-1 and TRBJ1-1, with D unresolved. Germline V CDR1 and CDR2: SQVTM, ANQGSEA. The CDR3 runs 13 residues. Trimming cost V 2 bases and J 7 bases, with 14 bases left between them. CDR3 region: CSVEILEGNEAFF. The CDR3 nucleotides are TGCAGCGTTGAAATTCTTGAGGGCAATGAAGCTTTCTTT.

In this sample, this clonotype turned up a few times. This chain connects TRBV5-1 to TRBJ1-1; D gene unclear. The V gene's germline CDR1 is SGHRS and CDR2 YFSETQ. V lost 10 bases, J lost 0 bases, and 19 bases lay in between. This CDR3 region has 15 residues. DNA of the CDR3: TGCGCCCAGCAGCCAAGGGTAAGGATGAACACTGAAGCTTTCTTT. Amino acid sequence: CAQQPRVRMNTEAFF. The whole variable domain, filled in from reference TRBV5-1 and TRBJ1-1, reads KAGVTQTPRYLIKTRGQQVTLSCSPISGHRSVSWYQQTPGQGLQFLFEYFSETQRNKGNFPGRFSGRQFSNSRSEMNVSTLELGDSALYLCAQQPRVRMNTEAFFGQGTRLTVV.

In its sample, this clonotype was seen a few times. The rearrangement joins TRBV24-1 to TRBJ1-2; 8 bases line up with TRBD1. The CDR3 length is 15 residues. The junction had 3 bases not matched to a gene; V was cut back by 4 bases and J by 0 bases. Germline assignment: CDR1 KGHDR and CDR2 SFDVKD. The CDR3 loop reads CATSDSGQANYGYTF. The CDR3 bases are TGTGCCACCAGTGACTCGGGACAGGCTAACTATGGCTACACCTTC.

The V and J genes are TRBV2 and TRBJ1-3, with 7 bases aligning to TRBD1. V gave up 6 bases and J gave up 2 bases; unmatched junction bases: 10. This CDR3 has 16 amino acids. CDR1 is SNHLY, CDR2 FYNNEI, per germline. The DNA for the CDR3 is TGTGCCAGCAGCTCCAGACAGGGTTCCGCTGGAAACACCATATATTTT. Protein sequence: CASSSRQGSAGNTIYF.

Written as DNA, the CDR3 is TGTGCCAGCAGTCACGGGGCTGGGGGAGGGATGGGCGAGCAGTACTTC. Translation: CASSHGAGGGMGEQYF. V gene TRBV6-1 combines with J gene TRBJ2-7; 7 bases are shared with TRBD2. J was trimmed by 6 bases and V by 5 bases; bases with no gene match: 16. Germline V lookup: CDR1 MNHNS, CDR2 SASEGT. The CDR3 sequence is 16 residues long.

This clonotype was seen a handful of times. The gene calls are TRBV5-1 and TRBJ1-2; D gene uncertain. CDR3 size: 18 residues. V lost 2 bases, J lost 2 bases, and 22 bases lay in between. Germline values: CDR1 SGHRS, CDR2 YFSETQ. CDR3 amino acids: CASSLRGQEGIANYGYTF. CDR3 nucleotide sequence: TGCGCCAGCAGCTTACGAGGGCAGGAAGGAATAGCCAACTATGGCTACACCTTC.

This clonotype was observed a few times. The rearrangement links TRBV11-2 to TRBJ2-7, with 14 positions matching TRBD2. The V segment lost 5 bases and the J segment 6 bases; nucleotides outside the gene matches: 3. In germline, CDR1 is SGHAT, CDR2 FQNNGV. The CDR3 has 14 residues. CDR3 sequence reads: CASSRGLAGVEQYF. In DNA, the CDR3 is TGTGCCAGCAGCCGGGGACTAGCGGGAGTCGAGCAGTACTTC.

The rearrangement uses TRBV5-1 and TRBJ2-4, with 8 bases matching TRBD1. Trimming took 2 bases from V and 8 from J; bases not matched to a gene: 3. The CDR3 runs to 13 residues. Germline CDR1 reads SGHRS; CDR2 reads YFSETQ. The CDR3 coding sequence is TGCGCCAGCAGCTTCAGGGGGCGGGACATTCAGTACTTC. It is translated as CASSFRGRDIQYF.

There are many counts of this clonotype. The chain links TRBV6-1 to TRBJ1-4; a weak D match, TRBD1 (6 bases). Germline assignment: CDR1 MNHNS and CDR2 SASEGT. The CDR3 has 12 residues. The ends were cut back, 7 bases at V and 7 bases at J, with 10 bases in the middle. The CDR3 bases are TGTGCCAGCAAAAGGGGGGTTGAAAAACTGTTTTTT. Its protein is CASKRGVEKLFF.

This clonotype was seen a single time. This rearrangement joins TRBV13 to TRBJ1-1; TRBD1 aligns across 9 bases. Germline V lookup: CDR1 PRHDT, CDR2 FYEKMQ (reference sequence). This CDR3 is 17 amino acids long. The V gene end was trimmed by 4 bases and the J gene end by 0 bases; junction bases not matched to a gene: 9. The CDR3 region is CASSSLGTGWMNTEAFF. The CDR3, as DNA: TGTGCCAGCAGCTCGCTAGGGACAGGGTGGATGAACACTGAAGCTTTCTTT.

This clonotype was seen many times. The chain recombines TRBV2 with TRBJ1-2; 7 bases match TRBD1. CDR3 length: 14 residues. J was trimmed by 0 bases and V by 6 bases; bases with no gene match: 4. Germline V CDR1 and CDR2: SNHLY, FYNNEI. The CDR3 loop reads CASRHRGPNYGYTF. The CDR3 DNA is TGTGCCAGCAGACACAGGGGCCCTAACTATGGCTACACCTTC.

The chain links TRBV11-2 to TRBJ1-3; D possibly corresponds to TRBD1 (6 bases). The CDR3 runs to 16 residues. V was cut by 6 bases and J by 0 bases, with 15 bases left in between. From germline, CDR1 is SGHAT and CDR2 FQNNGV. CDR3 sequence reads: CASRSPRDTSGNTIYF. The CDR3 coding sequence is TGTGCCAGCAGATCTCCCCGGGACACCTCTGGAAACACCATATATTTT.

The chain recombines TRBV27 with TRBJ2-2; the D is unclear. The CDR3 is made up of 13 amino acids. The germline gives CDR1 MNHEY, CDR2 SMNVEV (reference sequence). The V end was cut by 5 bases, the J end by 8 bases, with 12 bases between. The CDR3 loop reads CASSRAFAGELFF. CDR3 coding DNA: TGTGCCAGCAGTCGAGCATTCGCGGGGGAGCTGTTTTTT.

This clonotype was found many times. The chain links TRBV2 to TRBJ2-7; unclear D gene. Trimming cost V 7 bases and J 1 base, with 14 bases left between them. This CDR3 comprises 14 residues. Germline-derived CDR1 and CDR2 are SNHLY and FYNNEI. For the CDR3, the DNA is TGTGCCAGCAATAACGCGGAGAGATCCTACGAGCAGTACTTC. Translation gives CASNNAERSYEQYF.